This TCR beta chain was recovered during a study of blood T cell repertoires in COVID-19. Across the whole study: Specimens from acute and convalescent COVID-19 originated in the United States, Italy and Spain.

The Seattle patients joined while their infection was active and were tracked longitudinally afterward. Germline values: CDR1 SGHTA, CDR2 FQGNSA. V lost 2 bases and J lost 6, with 17 bases in between. The CDR3 contains 15 residues. Per the study methods: Amplification of reference gene primers was used by the study to estimate nucleated cell counts. Clones were read by immunoSEQ multiplex PCR, and TCRdb kept only the in-frame ones, dropping some. V, J and clone size derive from that table, while D and trimming were established from the DNA sequence. This table holds hundreds of thousands of clones, around 81% found once.

The sequenced sample was peripheral blood. This TCR derives from a woman aged 80 or over with COVID-19, enrolled during active disease. The V and J genes are TRBV7-2 and TRBJ2-7, with D maybe TRBD1 (5 bases). The CDR3: CASSLTGGAPPEQYF. Here the CDR3 DNA reads TGTGCCAGCAGCTTAACAGGCGGAGCGCCACCCGAGCAGTACTTC.